This T cell receptor beta chain was documented in a study of cytomegalovirus exposure and HLA in healthy donors. The study, taken as a whole, reports: Researchers reported in a later analysis that a missense DCLRE1C variant was tied to TCR beta V- and J-gene trimming. Some V segments (TRBV6-2 and TRBV6-3 among them) were excluded as indistinguishable.

60 Vbeta and 13 Jbeta primers were used in PCR. Using immunoSEQ multiplex PCR, the repertoire was profiled, and TCRdb retains in-frame clones only, with some absent. The sample has fewer than 200,000 clones; about 82% are singletons. The CDR3 is made up of 12 amino acids. J was trimmed by 3 bases and V by 5 bases; bases with no gene match: 3. Germline V lookup: CDR1 GTSNPN, CDR2 SVGIG (reference sequence). This clone occurred once. Antigen: not known. Input material: PBMCs. The rearrangement joins TRBV30 to TRBJ1-2, with 7 bases aligning to TRBD1. The clonotype comes from a female donor in good health and CMV-seronegative. CDR3 DNA sequence: TGTGCCTGGTCGCAGGGGGACTATGGCTACACCTTC. Its translation: CAWSQGDYGYTF.